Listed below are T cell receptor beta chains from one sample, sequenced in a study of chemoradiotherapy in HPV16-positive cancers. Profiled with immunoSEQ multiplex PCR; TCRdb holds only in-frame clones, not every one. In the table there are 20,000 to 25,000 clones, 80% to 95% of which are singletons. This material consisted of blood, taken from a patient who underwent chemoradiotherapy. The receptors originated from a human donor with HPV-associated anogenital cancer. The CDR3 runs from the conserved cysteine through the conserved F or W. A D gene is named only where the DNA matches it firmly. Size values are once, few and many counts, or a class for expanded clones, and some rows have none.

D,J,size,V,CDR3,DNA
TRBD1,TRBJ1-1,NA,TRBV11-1,CASSSATGLSLKAEAFF,TGTGCCAGCAGCTCCGCGACAGGGTTAAGTTTGAAGGCTGAAGCTTTCTTT
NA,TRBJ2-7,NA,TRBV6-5,CASRNHRDGYEQYF,TGTGCCAGCAGAAACCACCGGGACGGCTACGAGCAGTACTTC
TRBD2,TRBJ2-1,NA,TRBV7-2,CASSPLAGIYNEQFF,TGTGCCAGCAGTCCCCTAGCGGGGATCTACAATGAGCAGTTCTTC
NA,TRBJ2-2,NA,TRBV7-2,CASSFSTGELFF,TGTGCCAGCAGCTTCTCAACCGGGGAGCTGTTTTTT
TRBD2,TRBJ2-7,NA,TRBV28,CASRRGLAGGREQYF,TGTGCCAGCAGACGGGGACTAGCGGGAGGTCGCGAGCAGTACTTC
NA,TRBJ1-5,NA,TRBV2,CASRVGGIGGQPQHF,TGTGCCAGCAGGGTAGGTGGGATTGGTGGTCAGCCCCAGCATTTT
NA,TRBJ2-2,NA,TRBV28,CASSLGTLFTPGELFF,TGTGCCAGCAGTTTGGGGACCCTCTTCACACCCGGGGAGCTGTTTTTT
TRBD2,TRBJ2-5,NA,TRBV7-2,CASSLVVLAGIETQYF,TGTGCCAGCAGCTTAGTTGTCCTAGCGGGAATAGAGACCCAGTACTTC
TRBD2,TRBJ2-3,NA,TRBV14,CASSQDFPLAGRTDTQYF,TGTGCCAGCAGCCAAGATTTCCCCCTAGCGGGACGCACAGATACGCAGTATTTT
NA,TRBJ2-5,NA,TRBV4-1,CASSQEEGETQYF,TGCGCCAGCAGCCAAGAAGAGGGGGAGACCCAGTACTTC
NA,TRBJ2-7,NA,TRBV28,CASSLRVIEQYF,TGTGCCAGCAGTCTGAGGGTCATCGAGCAGTACTTC
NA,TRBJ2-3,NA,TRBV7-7,CASSLARADTQYF,TGTGCCAGCAGCTTAGCGCGAGCAGATACGCAGTATTTT
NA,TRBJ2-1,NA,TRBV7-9,CASSLSGQHYNEQFF,TGTGCCAGCAGCCTCTCTGGACAACACTACAATGAGCAGTTCTTC
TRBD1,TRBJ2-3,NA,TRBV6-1,CASIRQGARRDTQYF,TGTGCCAGCATCCGACAGGGGGCTCGAAGAGATACGCAGTATTTT
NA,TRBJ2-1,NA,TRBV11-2,CASSHGLVSYNEQFF,TGTGCCAGCAGCCACGGACTGGTCTCCTACAATGAGCAGTTCTTC
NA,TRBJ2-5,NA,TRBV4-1,CASSQQGGETQYF,TGCGCCAGCAGCCAACAGGGTGGGGAGACCCAGTACTTC
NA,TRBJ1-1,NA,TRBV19,CASTPHPRRVNTEAFF,TGTGCCAGTACCCCACACCCCCGGAGGGTGAACACTGAAGCTTTCTTT
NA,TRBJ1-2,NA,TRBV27,CASSLKGNGYTF,TGTGCCAGCAGTTTGAAGGGGAATGGCTACACCTTC
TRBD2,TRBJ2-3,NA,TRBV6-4,CASSDGTGGGTDTQYF,TGTGCCAGCAGTGACGGGACGGGAGGTGGCACAGATACGCAGTATTTT
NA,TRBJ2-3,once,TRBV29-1,CSVKGGGTDTQYF,TGCAGCGTTAAAGGGGGGGGGACAGATACGCAGTATTTT
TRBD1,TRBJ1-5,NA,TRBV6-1,CATAGTGHQPQHF,TGTGCCACTGCCGGGACAGGGCATCAGCCCCAGCATTTT
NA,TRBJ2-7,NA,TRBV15,CATSRGLGIASYEQYF,TGTGCCACCAGCAGAGGATTGGGAATAGCGAGTTACGAGCAGTACTTC
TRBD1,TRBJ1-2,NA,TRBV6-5,CASSYVQGARGYTF,TGTGCCAGCAGTTACGTCCAGGGGGCGCGCGGCTACACCTTC
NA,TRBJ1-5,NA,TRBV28,CASSLMGRDNQPQHF,TGTGCCAGCAGTTTAATGGGGAGGGACAATCAGCCCCAGCATTTT
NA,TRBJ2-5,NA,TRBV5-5,CASSLMGPPQETQYF,TGTGCCAGCAGCTTGATGGGTCCCCCCCAAGAGACCCAGTACTTC
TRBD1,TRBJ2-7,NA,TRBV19,CASSIRQGGEQYF,TGTGCCAGTAGTATCCGACAGGGTGGCGAGCAGTACTTC
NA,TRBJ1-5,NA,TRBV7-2,CASSLTGDANQPQHF,TGTGCCAGCAGCTTAACAGGTGACGCAAATCAGCCCCAGCATTTT
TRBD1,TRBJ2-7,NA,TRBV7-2,CASSMQQGASYEQYF,TGTGCCAGCAGCATGCAACAGGGGGCGAGCTACGAGCAGTACTTC
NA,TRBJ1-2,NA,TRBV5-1,CASSTGNYGYTF,TGCGCCAGCAGCACCGGGAACTATGGCTACACCTTC
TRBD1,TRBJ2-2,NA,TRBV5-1,CASSLEGADGELFF,TGCGCCAGCAGCTTAGAGGGGGCTGACGGGGAGCTGTTTTTT